The entry below describes one TCR beta chain. Germline CDR1 and CDR2: LNHDA and SQIVND (reference sequence). The CDR3 sequence is 12 residues long. V lost 3 bases to trimming and J lost 8 bases, with 7 bases between them. The source of the sample is a study of T cell responses to AZD1222 COVID-19 vaccine. Assay used: immunoSEQ multiplex PCR; TCRdb lists only in-frame clones, some missing. The sample lists roughly 150,000 clones, 85% to 95% occurring once. The source material was peripheral blood, sampled on day 0 of AZD1222 vaccination. This receptor was identified in an adult in good health. The V gene is TRBV19, the J gene TRBJ1-4; D perhaps matches TRBD1 (6 bases). The CDR3 DNA is TGTGCCAGTAGTATTAGGGGGGAAAAACTGTTTTTT. Its protein product is CASSIRGEKLFF.